This T cell receptor (beta chain) comes out of a study of early T cells in non-severe SARS-CoV-2 infection. About the research overall: Bulk RNA taken from unsorted whole blood was sequenced, leaving chains unpaired.

V shed 5 bases and J shed 7 bases, with 27 bases lying between them. CDR1 and CDR2 (germline): WNHNN, SYGVQD (reference sequence). The CDR3 length is 18 residues. Individual cDNA molecules received unique molecular identifiers during library preparation. TCRdb re-called the 5' RACE reads through MiXCR, storing one row per CDR3 protein. There are roughly 60,000 distinct CDR3 sequences in the sample; over 10% occur only once, and 4.8% lies in the top ten. Study-level findings and limits: VDJdb matching skewed toward anti-spike CD8 responses, missing private and CD4 specificities.

This clonotype showed up just a few times. Its antigen is unidentified. The sequence derives from an adult who was a healthcare worker with PCR-confirmed SARS-CoV-2 infection or an uninfected control (not recorded which). The sample comprised whole blood. The genes are TRBV10-1 and TRBJ2-1, with D possibly being TRBD1 (6 bases). The CDR3 here is CASSIGRGAWGQQNEQFF. CDR3 nucleotides: TGCGCCAGCAGTATTGGAAGGGGCGCATGGGGGCAACAAAATGAGCAGTTCTTC.